The 18 T cell receptor beta chains in this list originate from one sample, sequenced in a study of Graves' ophthalmopathy and Graves' hyperthyroidism. Transcripts of RNA were the source for amplifying TCR beta CDR3 regions. The first-round RT-PCR employed HTBI primers together with the Qiagen OneStep RT-PCR kit. A multiplex PCR was then performed as the second round. TCRdb analysed the multiplex PCR reads with MiXCR anew, one entry per CDR3 protein. The data contain around 1,000,000 distinct CDR3 sequences, about 35% of them singletons. The sample comprised peripheral blood or thyroid tissue (not recorded which). These receptors were obtained from an adult man with Graves' hyperthyroidism.

In this sample, this clonotype turned up many times. CDR3 sequence (DNA): TGTGCCAGCAGCTGGGCAGGAAAGGGGTCCCAGCCCCAGCATTTT. This gives the protein CASSWAGKGSQPQHF. The chain links TRBV7-2 to TRBJ1-5, with a tentative D call TRBD1 (5 bases). CDR1 and CDR2 from the germline V gene are SGHTA and FQGNSA. The germline V and J ends were trimmed by 4 bases and 7 bases, with 17 bases remaining between them. The CDR3 is 15 residues long.

Concerning this clonotype itself: A much larger clone differs from this one at a single base, so this may be a read error. V and J are TRBV7-2 and TRBJ2-7, with 7 bases fitting TRBD1. Germline loops: CDR1 SGHTA, CDR2 FQGNSA. Trimming removed 6 bases from V and 5 bases from J; junction bases left unmatched: 10. This CDR3 comprises 14 residues. CDR3 loop: CASRLSRGIHEQYF. CDR3 bases: TGTGCCAGCAGGTTGTCCAGGGGGATACACGAGCAGTACTTC. Combining the CDR3 with reference TRBV7-2 and TRBJ2-7 gives the whole variable domain GAGVSQSPSNKVTEKGKDVELRCDPISGHTALYWYRQSLGQGLEFLIYFQGNSAPDKSGLPSDRFSAERTGGSVSTLTIQRTQQEDSAVYLCASRLSRGIHEQYFGPGTRLTVT.

This clonotype was counted many times. The chain is built from TRBV14 and TRBJ2-5; D unclear. Germline CDR1 SGHDN, CDR2 FVKESK. CDR3 length: 16 residues. Trimming cost V 1 base and J 5 bases, with 17 bases left between them. The CDR3 bases are TGTGCCAGCAGCCAAGGTCGTCTTCCGAGCTCGGAGACCCAGTACTTC. Its translation is CASSQGRLPSSETQYF.

The sample holds one count of this clonotype. Here the CDR3 DNA reads TGCAGTGCTAGTAGGACTACGGTGGACGAGCAGTACTTC. This encodes CSASRTTVDEQYF. This chain connects TRBV20-1 to TRBJ2-7; D perhaps matches TRBD2 (6 bases). The CDR3 runs 13 residues. Germline V lookup: CDR1 DFQATT, CDR2 SNEGSKA (reference sequence). Trimming cost V 3 bases and J 5 bases, with 14 bases left between them.

In its sample, this clonotype was seen many times. J is TRBJ1-6 and V is TRBV19; 10 nucleotides agree with TRBD1. This CDR3 spans 15 amino acids. Trimming cost V 4 bases and J 10 bases; bases outside gene matches: 7. The germline CDR1 and CDR2 sequences are LNHDA and SQIVND (reference sequence). The chain's CDR3 is CASSTGGQGSSPLHF. The CDR3 bases are TGTGCCAGTAGTACCGGGGGACAGGGGAGCTCACCCCTCCACTTT.

This clonotype appeared many times. The chain is built from TRBV2 and TRBJ2-5; 11 positions match TRBD2. The CDR3 runs to 15 residues. Germline V CDR1 and CDR2: SNHLY, FYNNEI. J was trimmed by 2 bases and V by 2 bases; bases with no gene match: 1. The CDR3 loop is CASSERLAGQETQYF. For the CDR3, the DNA is TGTGCCAGCAGTGAACGACTAGCGGGGCAAGAGACCCAGTACTTC.

The gene calls are TRBV2 and TRBJ2-3; possible D gene TRBD2, 6 bases. This CDR3 is 15 amino acids long. Germline CDR1 SNHLY, CDR2 FYNNEI. Trimming left V 4 bases short and J 0 bases short, with 11 bases between. As DNA, the CDR3 is TGTGCCAGCAGTGCATTCAGCGGGAGCACAGATACGCAGTATTTT. It specifies CASSAFSGSTDTQYF.

The chain is built from TRBV5-6 and TRBJ2-2, with D perhaps matching TRBD1 or TRBD2 (5 bases each). This CDR3 comprises 16 residues. Germline values: CDR1 SGHDT, CDR2 YYEEEE. The V and J ends lost 4 bases and 4 bases respectively, with 17 bases between them. CDR3 amino acids: CASSGDGLMITGELFF. CDR3 bases: TGTGCCAGCAGCGGGGACGGTTTGATGATCACCGGGGAGCTGTTTTTT.

This clonotype was picked up a small number of times. The V and J genes are TRBV30 and TRBJ1-1; D ambiguous. This CDR3 comprises 13 residues. CDR1 and CDR2 (germline): GTSNPN, SVGIG (reference sequence). V lost 0 bases and J lost 6, with 11 bases in between. DNA of the CDR3: TGTGCCTGGAGTGTTTCCCTTGGGTCTGAAGCTTTCTTT. Translating gives CAWSVSLGSEAFF.

Comment on this clonotype: A read error may explain this, as a much larger clone is one base away. The chain links TRBV29-1 to TRBJ1-2, with 7 bases identical to TRBD1. The CDR3 is made up of 15 amino acids. In germline, CDR1 is SQVTM, CDR2 ANQGSEA. Losses at the gene ends were 6 bases for V and 7 bases for J; bases not matched to a gene: 17. In DNA form, the CDR3 reads TGCAGCGTGAAAAAGGACAGGTGGACTTCGCCTGGCTACACCTTC. It translates to CSVKKDRWTSPGYTF.

As to this clonotype: The junction does not match germline at one end; this may be a read error. The chain has TRBV10-3 and TRBJ1-3; D gene unclear. CDR3 size: 16 residues. Germline CDR1 is ENHRY and CDR2 is SYGVKD. CDR3 sequence: CAISEGIVGSGITIYF. As DNA, the CDR3 is TGTGCCATCAGTGAGGGCATCGTGGGCTCTGGAATCACCATATATTTT.

The chain couples TRBV7-8 to TRBJ2-5; no definite D call. Germline assignment: CDR1 SGHVS and CDR2 FQNEAQ. The CDR3 is 14 amino acids. V shed 5 bases and J shed 5 bases, with 15 bases lying between them. The CDR3 sequence is CASSQVLAIETQYF. In nucleotides, the CDR3 is TGTGCCAGCAGCCAGGTTTTGGCTATCGAGACCCAGTACTTC.

This clonotype was recorded at least ten times. V gene TRBV20-1 combines with J gene TRBJ2-5; D possibly uses TRBD1 or TRBD2 (6 bases each). Germline lookup yields CDR1 DFQATT and CDR2 SNEGSKA (reference sequence). The V and J ends lost 4 bases and 3 bases respectively, with 15 bases between them. CDR3 length: 14 amino acids. The CDR3 nucleotides read TGCAGTGCTATTGATTTCGGGGGCGAAGAGACCCAGTACTTC. Translation gives CSAIDFGGEETQYF.

CDR3 sequence: CASSFHGNQPQHF. The CDR3 nucleotides read TGTGCCAGCAGTTTTCACGGGAATCAGCCCCAGCATTTT. The chain recombines TRBV12-3 or TRBV12-4 with TRBJ1-5; D is undetermined. Trimming removed 3 bases from V and 4 bases from J, with 7 bases in between. CDR3 length: 13 amino acids.

In its sample, this clonotype was seen a few times. This chain connects TRBV9 to TRBJ2-7, with TRBD2 matching 10 bases. This CDR3 region has 13 residues. V shed 10 bases, J shed 5 bases, and the junction held 9 bases outside the gene matches. Germline values: CDR1 SGDLS, CDR2 YYNGEE. The CDR3 sequence is CAGELAGADEQYF. The CDR3 DNA reads as TGTGCCGGCGAGCTAGCGGGAGCGGACGAGCAGTACTTC.

Details on this clonotype: A read error may account for a junction end that differs from germline. The rearrangement uses TRBV5-4 and TRBJ1-4; D unresolved. This CDR3 region has 16 residues. Germline assignment: CDR1 SGHNT and CDR2 YYREEE (reference sequence). The CDR3: CACSVVSGMENEKLFF. CDR3 nucleotides: TGTGCCTGCAGCGTAGTATCCGGGATGGAGAATGAAAAACTGTTTTTT.

This clonotype was counted a few times. The rearrangement joins TRBV19 to TRBJ2-7, with TRBD1 as a possible D gene (6 bases). V lost 6 bases and J lost 3, with 15 bases in between. The germline gives CDR1 LNHDA, CDR2 SQIVND (reference sequence). The CDR3 runs 14 residues. The CDR3 nucleotides read TGTGCCAGTAGGAGCCGGGACACTAGCTACGAGCAGTACTTC. Amino acid sequence: CASRSRDTSYEQYF.

This clonotype has more than one count but fewer than ten. The gene calls are TRBV28 and TRBJ2-2; 8 nucleotides align to TRBD2. With V trimmed by 3 bases and J by 6 bases, 0 bases remained unmatched. The length of the CDR3 is 13 residues. Germline assignment: CDR1 MDHEN and CDR2 SYDVKM. The CDR3 nucleotides are TGTGCCAGCAGTTTCGGGAGGGCCGGGGAGCTGTTTTTT. Its protein product is CASSFGRAGELFF.